These 18 T cell receptor beta chains share one sample of origin, sequenced in a study of identical twins listed by TCRdb under 2016. To prepare the library, 5' RACE was applied. Sequencing used an Illumina HiSeq 2000. TCRdb took the public reads, trimmed them with fastp at Q25, ran MiXCR for clone calling and kept in-frame beta chains. Merged by CDR3 protein, the rows form single entries marked with the most common genes and DNA. This sample holds 1.5 million to 2 million distinct CDR3 sequences; around a third were observed only once. The ten largest clonotypes hold 0.25% to 0.3% of the sample. The sample consisted of cord blood. These TCRs come from a newborn girl in good health.

The chain links TRBV20-1 to TRBJ2-1, with 7 bases lining up with TRBD1. V lost 2 bases, J lost 6 bases, and 7 bases stayed unmatched. CDR3 size: 14 residues. Germline V gives CDR1 DFQATT, CDR2 SNEGSKA (reference sequence). The CDR3 spells CSARRPGQPNEQFF. In nucleotides, the CDR3 is TGCAGTGCTAGAAGGCCGGGACAGCCCAATGAGCAGTTCTTC.

This clonotype was picked up a small number of times. The chain has TRBV20-1 and TRBJ2-4, with D possibly called TRBD1 or TRBD2 (5 bases each). V gave up 5 bases and J gave up 0 bases, with 8 bases separating them. The CDR3 totals 13 residues. The germline gives CDR1 DFQATT, CDR2 SNEGSKA (reference sequence). The CDR3 coding sequence is TGCAGTGCTGGGGCGGGAGCCAAAAACATTCAGTACTTC. It translates to CSAGAGAKNIQYF.

This clonotype came up a few times. V usage is TRBV2 and J usage is TRBJ1-1; 8 bases match TRBD1. J lost 4 bases, V lost 7 bases, and 8 bases had no gene match. CDR3 length equals 14 residues. Germline-derived CDR1 and CDR2 are SNHLY and FYNNEI. CDR3 DNA sequence: TGTGCCAGCAATTTCGGACAGGGAAGCACTGAAGCTTTCTTT. Its translation: CASNFGQGSTEAFF. Variable domain in full (rest from reference TRBV2 and TRBJ1-1): EPEVTQTPSHQVTQMGQEVILRCVPISNHLYFYWYRQILGQKVEFLVSFYNNEISEKSEIFDDQFSVERPDGSNFTLKIRSTKLEDSAMYFCASNFGQGSTEAFFGQGTRLTVV.

As concerns this clonotype: This likely stems from a read error, as it lies one base from a far larger clone. The chain employs TRBV12-3 or TRBV12-4 and TRBJ1-2; 11 bases agree with TRBD1. The CDR3 spans 14 residues. The CDR3 DNA is TGTGCCGGCAGCCCGGGACAGGGGGACTATGGCTACACCTTC. This sequence encodes CAGSPGQGDYGYTF.

V and J are TRBV7-6 and TRBJ2-3; 12 bases match TRBD2. V lost 6 bases, J lost 4 bases, and 14 bases stayed unmatched. Germline V gene data show CDR1 as SGHVS and CDR2 as FNYEAQ. The CDR3 consists of 18 residues. The CDR3 loop is CASRRLAGATTGSDTQYF. As DNA, the CDR3 is TGTGCCAGCAGACGACTAGCGGGGGCCACCACAGGCTCAGATACGCAGTATTTT.

The chain combines TRBV28 with TRBJ2-4; D not resolved. The end of the DNA is better explained by TRBJ2-7, so the J call may be wrong. This CDR3 has 15 residues. The germline gives CDR1 MDHEN, CDR2 SYDVKM. The CDR3 DNA reads TGTGCCAGCAGTTTCCCCCTGGGTAGCCACTACGAGCAGTACTTC. This encodes CASSFPLGSHYEQYF.

This clonotype has just a few counts. The chain joins TRBV20-1 to TRBJ2-5, with D possibly matching TRBD1 (6 bases). The germline CDR1 and CDR2 sequences are DFQATT and SNEGSKA (reference sequence). V was clipped by 5 bases and J by 5 bases, with 12 bases between them. This CDR3 is built from 12 residues. For the CDR3, the DNA is TGCAGTGCTCAGGACAGTGGGGAGACCCAGTACTTC. It is translated as CSAQDSGETQYF.

The chain employs TRBV12-3 or TRBV12-4 and TRBJ2-2, with 8 bases matching TRBD1. The CDR3 length is 15 residues. The V gene end was trimmed by 5 bases and the J gene end by 7 bases; junction bases not matched to a gene: 9. CDR3 sequence reads: CASSNGQGRSGELFF. The CDR3 DNA reads as TGTGCCAGCAGTAACGGACAGGGAAGGAGCGGGGAGCTGTTTTTT.

The chain recombines TRBV3-1 with TRBJ2-1; 15 bases are a match to TRBD2. The CDR3 covers 18 residues. V trimming: 4 bases; J trimming: 1 base; junction bases outside the gene matches: 5. Germline V gene lookup returns CDR1 LGHDT and CDR2 YNNKEL (reference sequence). The CDR3 sequence: CASSPGLAGGFSYNEQFF. In nucleotides, the CDR3 is TGTGCCAGCAGCCCGGGACTAGCGGGGGGTTTTTCCTACAATGAGCAGTTCTTC.

The chain carries TRBV7-2 and TRBJ2-3; possible D gene TRBD2, 6 bases. With 11 bases removed from V and 0 bases from J, the gap between germline ends came to 15 bases. In germline, CDR1 is SGHTA, CDR2 FQGNSA. CDR3 length: 14 amino acids. The CDR3 protein is CAVPLGGSTDTQYF. In DNA form, the CDR3 reads TGTGCCGTCCCACTGGGGGGAAGCACAGATACGCAGTATTTT.

The sample holds a few counts of this clonotype. This chain connects TRBV20-1 to TRBJ2-1, with TRBD1 as a possible D gene (5 bases). Trimming stripped 6 bases from V and 5 bases from J, with 17 bases between. Germline V lookup: CDR1 DFQATT, CDR2 SNEGSKA (reference sequence). The CDR3 length is 14 residues. The CDR3 DNA is TGCAGTGCCCGACCCGGACACTATCACAATGAGCAGTTCTTC. As protein: CSARPGHYHNEQFF.

The genes are TRBV5-1 and TRBJ2-2; 10 bases match TRBD2. Germline values: CDR1 SGHRS, CDR2 YFSETQ. This CDR3 region has 15 residues. V shed 1 base and J 8 bases; nucleotides not matched to a gene: 5. Here the CDR3 reads CASSLSPSGSGELFF. In DNA form, the CDR3 reads TGCGCCAGCAGCTTGAGTCCTAGCGGGAGTGGGGAGCTGTTTTTT.

The table lists this clonotype with a few counts. V gene TRBV12-3 or TRBV12-4 combines with J gene TRBJ1-4, with 7 nucleotides matching TRBD1. This CDR3 is 15 amino acids long. Trimming cost V 5 bases and J 8 bases; bases outside gene matches: 11. The CDR3 coding sequence is TGTGCCAGCAGTCCCCCCGACAGGGCTGGGGAAAAACTGTTTTTT. Protein sequence: CASSPPDRAGEKLFF.

Turning to this clonotype: A read error may explain this, as a much larger clone is one base away. This chain joins TRBV4-1 and TRBJ2-1, with 13 bases identical to TRBD2. The germline V gene encodes CDR1 MGHRA and CDR2 YSYEKL. V shed 3 bases and J 0 bases; nucleotides not matched to a gene: 2. The CDR3 is 17 amino acids. The CDR3 reads CASSQTSGGSSYNEQFF. The CDR3 DNA sequence: TGCGCCAGCAGCCAGACTAGCGGGGGGAGCTCCTACAATGAGCAGTTCTTC.

This clonotype was seen a handful of times. This rearrangement joins TRBV4-1 to TRBJ1-2; D might be TRBD1 (5 bases). V was cut by 1 base and J by 5 bases, with 14 bases left in between. The germline gives CDR1 MGHRA, CDR2 YSYEKL. The CDR3 has 15 residues. CDR3 protein: CASSQGPGEGYGYTF. The CDR3 DNA follows: TGCGCCAGCAGCCAAGGGCCGGGGGAAGGATATGGCTACACCTTC.

This clonotype was seen a handful of times. This chain uses TRBV20-1 with TRBJ2-3; no reliable D call. Deletions cut 6 bases from V and 10 bases from J, with 20 bases between. Germline assignment: CDR1 DFQATT and CDR2 SNEGSKA (reference sequence). The CDR3 length is 13 residues. CDR3 coding DNA: TGCAGTGCAGATTTTAAGCGAGAATTTGCGCAGTATTTT. Encoded protein: CSADFKREFAQYF.

This clonotype has a handful of counts. This CDR3 reads CSARNVGRYGYTF. The CDR3 nucleotides are TGCAGTGCTAGAAACGTCGGTCGCTATGGCTACACCTTC. This chain joins TRBV20-1 and TRBJ1-2; D call uncertain. From germline, CDR1 is DFQATT and CDR2 SNEGSKA (reference sequence). Deletions cut 2 bases from V and 4 bases from J, with 11 bases between. This CDR3 contains 13 residues.

This chain uses TRBV7-2 with TRBJ2-3; D possibly matches TRBD1 or TRBD2 (5 bases each). This CDR3 region has 17 residues. Trimming shortened V by 1 base and J by 0 bases, and 14 bases separated the two germline ends. In germline, CDR1 is SGHTA, CDR2 FQGNSA. The CDR3 bases are TGTGCCAGCAGCTTAGTTGGTCCGGGGCTAAGCACAGATACGCAGTATTTT. It encodes CASSLVGPGLSTDTQYF.